This T cell receptor (beta chain) was observed in a study of beta chain features in type 1 diabetes. Since all of the isolated RNA was reverse transcribed, expressed TCRB transcripts were what got sequenced. TCRdb's table, derived via immunoSEQ multiplex PCR, lists solely in-frame clones and lacks some. Seen here are about 330,000 clones, roughly 11% observed once, and the top ten hold 0.015%. CDR3 length: 15 amino acids. Germline CDR1 is GTSNPN and CDR2 is SVGIG (reference sequence). The source material was naive CD4+ T cells from blood. The clonotype was recovered from a woman between 25 and 40 years old in good health. The gene calls are TRBV30 and TRBJ2-1; 7 bases align to TRBD2. The CDR3 reads CALADYPRGYNEQFF. The CDR3 DNA reads as TGTGCTCTAGCGGACTACCCCCGGGGCTACAATGAGCAGTTCTTC.